One sample yielded the 19 T cell receptor beta chains listed below, sequenced in a study of shared clonotypes between healthy human individuals. Sequencing was performed with immunoSEQ multiplex PCR; in TCRdb, only in-frame clones are kept and a portion is missing. This sample carries hundreds of thousands of clones, more than 70% of them seen once, and the ten largest clones take around 1.7%. The sequencing sample was made of memory CD4+ T cells sorted from blood. The subset here: CD45RA-negative fraction. The receptors shown here come from a woman aged 25 to 39 in good health.

The rearrangement joins TRBV5-1 to TRBJ2-1, with a tentative D call TRBD2 (6 bases). V lost 1 base, J lost 5 bases, and 13 bases lay in between. The CDR3 is made up of 15 amino acids. CDR1 is SGHRS, CDR2 YFSETQ, per germline. CDR3 sequence reads: CASSLRSGAHNEQFF. DNA for the CDR3: TGCGCCAGCAGCTTGCGTAGCGGAGCCCACAATGAGCAGTTCTTC.

This chain joins TRBV27 and TRBJ2-7; 13 bases agree with TRBD2. From germline, CDR1 is MNHEY and CDR2 SMNVEV (reference sequence). V shed 6 bases and J 0 bases; nucleotides not matched to a gene: 8. The CDR3 contains 17 residues. The CDR3 DNA sequence: TGTGCCAGCAGCCGACTAGCGGGAGGCCTAAGCTCCTACGAGCAGTACTTC. Its translation: CASSRLAGGLSSYEQYF.

J is TRBJ2-2 and V is TRBV6-6; D unclear. The germline V gene encodes CDR1 MNHNY and CDR2 SVGAGI (reference sequence). This CDR3 is 12 amino acids long. Trimming removed 4 bases at V and 6 bases at J, with 6 bases between. The CDR3 DNA sequence: TGTGCCAGCAGTTGGAGACCCGGGGAGCTGTTTTTT. Protein sequence: CASSWRPGELFF.

This chain joins TRBV2 and TRBJ2-7, with a possible D match to TRBD1 (5 bases). Between the trimmed V and J ends, which lost 1 base and 0 bases, there was a span of 13 bases. Germline CDR1 and CDR2: SNHLY and FYNNEI. The CDR3 loop spans 16 amino acids. The CDR3 sequence: CASSEVGVGISYEQYF. The DNA of the CDR3 is TGTGCCAGCAGTGAAGTAGGGGTTGGGATCTCCTACGAGCAGTACTTC.

The CDR3 reads CASSFGTWGNTEAFF. CDR3 bases: TGTGCCAGCAGCTTCGGTACTTGGGGGAACACTGAAGCTTTCTTT. The rearrangement joins TRBV7-9 to TRBJ1-1; no clear D gene. CDR3 length: 15 residues. The germline gives CDR1 SEHNR, CDR2 FQNEAQ (reference sequence). The V end lost 3 bases, the J end lost 1 base, and 12 bases lay between the germline ends.

This clone was picked up many times. This chain joins TRBV28 and TRBJ1-5; D is unclear. V shed 2 bases and J shed 3 bases, with 8 bases lying between them. CDR3 size: 14 residues. CDR1 is MDHEN and CDR2 is SYDVKM in the germline V gene. Written as DNA, the CDR3 is TGTGCCAGCAGTTTACTATTCCCCAATCAGCCCCAGCATTTT. Translating it yields CASSLLFPNQPQHF.

The chain recombines TRBV11-2 with TRBJ2-3, with 8 positions matching TRBD2. The CDR3 length is 15 residues. Losses at the gene ends were 6 bases for V and 3 bases for J; bases not matched to a gene: 8. The germline CDR1 and CDR2 sequences are SGHAT and FQNNGV. The CDR3 is CASSSKRERTDTQYF. The CDR3 coding sequence is TGTGCCAGCAGTTCGAAGCGGGAGAGGACAGATACGCAGTATTTT.

The V and J genes are TRBV7-9 and TRBJ2-3; D not resolved. The germline V gene has CDR1 SEHNR and CDR2 FQNEAQ (reference sequence). The CDR3 contains 14 residues. Trimming took 0 bases from V and 5 from J, leaving 9 bases between them. CDR3 region: CASSLAGARDTQYF. The CDR3, as DNA: TGTGCCAGCAGCTTAGCGGGCGCGCGAGATACGCAGTATTTT.

The gene calls are TRBV5-1 and TRBJ2-2, with 8 bases fitting TRBD2. The V gene's germline CDR1 is SGHRS and CDR2 YFSETQ. The V gene end was trimmed by 4 bases and the J gene end by 2 bases; junction bases not matched to a gene: 7. The CDR3 is 16 residues long. CDR3: CASSAAGTRNTGELFF. The CDR3, as DNA: TGCGCCAGCAGCGCCGCCGGGACTAGAAACACCGGGGAGCTGTTTTTT.

The chain is built from TRBV28 and TRBJ2-5; D might be TRBD1 (5 bases). Deletions cut 7 bases from V and 2 bases from J, with 14 bases between. Germline-derived CDR1 and CDR2 are MDHEN and SYDVKM. The CDR3 totals 14 residues. The CDR3 DNA is TGTGCCAGCACCGAGTGGGCAGGGCAAGAGACCCAGTACTTC. It translates to CASTEWAGQETQYF.

The chain is built from TRBV27 and TRBJ2-1, with 8 bases that match TRBD1. The germline CDR1 and CDR2 sequences are MNHEY and SMNVEV (reference sequence). CDR3 length equals 20 residues. Trimming at V came to 5 bases and at J to 0 bases, leaving 18 bases not matched to a gene. The CDR3 loop reads CASSPWTGSGRGSSYNEQFF. The CDR3 DNA is TGTGCCAGCAGTCCGTGGACAGGGAGCGGCCGGGGGAGCTCCTACAATGAGCAGTTCTTC.

The V and J genes are TRBV10-1 and TRBJ2-5; D may be TRBD2 (6 bases). Germline CDR1 and CDR2: WNHNN and SYGVQD (reference sequence). With 2 bases removed from V and 2 bases from J, the gap between germline ends came to 12 bases. The CDR3 has 15 amino acids. CDR3 DNA: TGCGCCAGCAGTGAGACATCGGGAGCGCAAGAGACCCAGTACTTC. Translating it yields CASSETSGAQETQYF.

This rearrangement joins TRBV19 to TRBJ2-5; D not certain. The CDR3 contains 13 residues. Germline-derived CDR1 and CDR2 are LNHDA and SQIVND (reference sequence). V was clipped by 8 bases and J by 5 bases, with 15 bases between them. The DNA for the CDR3 is TGTGCCAGTCGTAGCAGTTGGGTGGAGACCCAGTACTTC. This codes for CASRSSWVETQYF.

This clone was detected a few times. This rearrangement joins TRBV25-1 to TRBJ2-7; 7 bases are shared with TRBD2. The junction had 6 bases not matched to a gene; V was cut back by 6 bases and J by 4 bases. Germline V CDR1 and CDR2: MGHDK, SYGVNS. The CDR3 contains 13 residues. The CDR3 reads CASRSAGRYEQYF. The CDR3 DNA reads as TGTGCCAGCAGATCAGCGGGAAGGTACGAGCAGTACTTC.

This rearrangement joins TRBV5-8 to TRBJ1-3, with D tentatively TRBD1 (5 bases). V lost 0 bases to trimming and J lost 10 bases, with 14 bases between them. Germline CDR1 SGHTS, CDR2 YDEGEE. This CDR3 region has 14 residues. The CDR3 DNA is TGTGCCAGCAGCTTGGTGCAGGGAGTCTCGACCATATATTTT. Encoded protein: CASSLVQGVSTIYF.

This sequence joins TRBV27 and TRBJ2-4; D ambiguous. Trimming removed 11 bases at V and 0 bases at J, with 11 bases between. Germline loops: CDR1 MNHEY, CDR2 SMNVEV (reference sequence). This CDR3 region has 13 residues. CDR3 nucleotides: TGTGCCCATGAGACTTTAGCCAAAAACATTCAGTACTTC. It yields the protein CAHETLAKNIQYF.

The chain recombines TRBV30 with TRBJ2-5; 7 bases agree with TRBD1. Germline V gene sequence: CDR1 GTSNPN, CDR2 SVGIG (reference sequence). The CDR3 extends over 14 amino acids. The V and J ends lost 2 bases and 5 bases, in that order; junction bases with no gene match: 8. The CDR3 bases are TGTGCCTGGAGTTCCAGACAGGGATCGGAGACCCAGTACTTC. Translating gives CAWSSRQGSETQYF. The variable domain in full, with the rest retrieved from reference TRBV30 and TRBJ2-5, is SQTIHQWPATLVQPVGSPLSLECTVEGTSNPNLYWYRQAAGRGLQLLFYSVGIGQISSEVPQNLSASRPQDRQFILSSKKLLLSDSGFYLCAWSSRQGSETQYFGPGTRLLVL.

This chain links TRBV28 with TRBJ2-7; 7 bases line up with TRBD1. The germline V gene has CDR1 MDHEN and CDR2 SYDVKM. V gave up 5 bases and J gave up 1 base; unmatched junction bases: 14. The CDR3 has 17 residues. CDR3 DNA: TGTGCCAGCAGTCCCGCGGCCGGGACAGACTATTCCTACGAGCAGTACTTC. This encodes CASSPAAGTDYSYEQYF.

In regard to this clone: This specimen includes other DNA sequences encoding the same CDR3. The rearrangement joins TRBV7-9 to TRBJ2-2; D gene uncertain. CDR1 is SEHNR, CDR2 FQNEAQ, per germline (reference sequence). V was cut by 3 bases and J by 2 bases, with 1 base left in between. There are 12 residues in the CDR3. CDR3 DNA: TGTGCCAGCAGCTTCAACACCGGGGAGCTGTTTTTT. Its translation is CASSFNTGELFF.